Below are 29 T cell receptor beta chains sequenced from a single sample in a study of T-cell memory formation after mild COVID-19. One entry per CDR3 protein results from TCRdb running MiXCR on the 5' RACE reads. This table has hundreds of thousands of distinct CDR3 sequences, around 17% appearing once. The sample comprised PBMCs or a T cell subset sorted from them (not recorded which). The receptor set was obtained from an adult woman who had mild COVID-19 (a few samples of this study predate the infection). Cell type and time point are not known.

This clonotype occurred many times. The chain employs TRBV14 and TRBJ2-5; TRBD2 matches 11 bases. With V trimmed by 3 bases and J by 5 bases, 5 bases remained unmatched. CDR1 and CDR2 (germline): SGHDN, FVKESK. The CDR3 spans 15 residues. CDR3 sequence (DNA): TGTGCCAGCAGCCAGCTAGCGGGGGGCCAGGAGACCCAGTACTTC. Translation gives CASSQLAGGQETQYF. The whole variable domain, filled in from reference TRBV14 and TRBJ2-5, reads EAGVTQFPSHSVIEKGQTVTLRCDPISGHDNLYWYRRVMGKEIKFLLHFVKESKQDESGMPNNRFLAERTGGTYSTLKVQPAELEDSGVYFCASSQLAGGQETQYFGPGTRLLVL.

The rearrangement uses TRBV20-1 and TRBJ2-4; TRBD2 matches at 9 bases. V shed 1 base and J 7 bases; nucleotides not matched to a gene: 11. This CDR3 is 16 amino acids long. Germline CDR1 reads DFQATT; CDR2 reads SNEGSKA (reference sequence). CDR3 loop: CSARGVGGRASNIQYF. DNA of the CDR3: TGCAGTGCTAGAGGGGTTGGCGGGAGGGCCTCGAACATTCAGTACTTC.

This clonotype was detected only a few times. The CDR3 loop is CASSLAWQLNTEAFF. The DNA for the CDR3 is TGTGCCAGCAGCTTAGCTTGGCAGCTGAACACTGAAGCTTTCTTT. This chain links TRBV7-2 with TRBJ1-1; D is unresolved. The CDR3 is made up of 15 amino acids. Germline V CDR1 and CDR2: SGHTA, FQGNSA. V lost 0 bases to trimming and J lost 0 bases, with 8 bases between them.

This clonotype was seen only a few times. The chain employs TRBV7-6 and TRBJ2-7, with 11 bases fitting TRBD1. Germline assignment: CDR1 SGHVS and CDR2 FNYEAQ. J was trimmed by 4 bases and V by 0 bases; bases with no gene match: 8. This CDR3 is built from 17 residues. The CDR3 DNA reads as TGTGCCAGCAGCTTAGCGCCCTCGGGACAGGGGGTATACGAGCAGTACTTC. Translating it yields CASSLAPSGQGVYEQYF. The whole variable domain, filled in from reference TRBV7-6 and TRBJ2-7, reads GAGVSQSPRYKVTKRGQDVALRCDPISGHVSLYWYRQALGQGPEFLTYFNYEAQQDKSGLPNDRFSAERPEGSISTLTIQRTEQRDSAMYRCASSLAPSGQGVYEQYFGPGTRLTVT.

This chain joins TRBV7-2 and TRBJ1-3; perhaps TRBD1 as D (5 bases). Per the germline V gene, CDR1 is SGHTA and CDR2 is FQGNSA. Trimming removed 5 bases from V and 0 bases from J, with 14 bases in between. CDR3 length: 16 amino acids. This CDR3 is CASSIGSGSSGNTIYF. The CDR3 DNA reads TGTGCCAGCAGCATAGGGTCAGGGAGCTCTGGAAACACCATATATTTT.

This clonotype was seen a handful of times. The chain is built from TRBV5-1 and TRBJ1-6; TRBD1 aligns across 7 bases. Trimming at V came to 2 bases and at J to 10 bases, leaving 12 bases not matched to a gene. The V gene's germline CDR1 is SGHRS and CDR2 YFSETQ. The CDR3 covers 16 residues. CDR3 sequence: CASSLGSRQGGSPLHF. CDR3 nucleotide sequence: TGCGCCAGCAGCTTAGGGTCTAGGCAGGGGGGATCACCCCTCCACTTT.

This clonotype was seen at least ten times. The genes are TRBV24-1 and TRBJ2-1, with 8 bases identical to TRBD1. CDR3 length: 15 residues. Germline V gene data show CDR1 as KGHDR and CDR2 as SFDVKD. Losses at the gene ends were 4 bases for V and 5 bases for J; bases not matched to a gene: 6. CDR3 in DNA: TGTGCCACCAGTGACTACAGGGGGTACGACAATGAGCAGTTCTTC. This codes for CATSDYRGYDNEQFF.

CDR3 sequence (DNA): TGCAGTGCTAGTATTCGGGCGGACGGCTCCTACGAGCAGTACTTC. Residues: CSASIRADGSYEQYF. The chain links TRBV20-1 to TRBJ2-7; D ambiguous. CDR1 and CDR2 from the germline V gene are DFQATT and SNEGSKA (reference sequence). V gave up 3 bases and J gave up 0 bases, with 15 bases separating them. This CDR3 comprises 15 residues.

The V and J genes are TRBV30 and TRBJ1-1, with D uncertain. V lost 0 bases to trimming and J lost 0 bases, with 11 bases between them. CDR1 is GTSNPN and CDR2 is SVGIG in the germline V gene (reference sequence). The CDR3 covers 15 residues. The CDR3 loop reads CAWSVDGSMNTEAFF. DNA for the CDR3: TGTGCCTGGAGTGTGGACGGTTCCATGAACACTGAAGCTTTCTTT.

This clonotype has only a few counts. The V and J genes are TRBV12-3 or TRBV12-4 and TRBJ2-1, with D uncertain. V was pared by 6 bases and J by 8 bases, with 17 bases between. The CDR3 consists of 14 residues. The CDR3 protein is CASRAPGAVDEQFF. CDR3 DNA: TGTGCCAGCAGAGCTCCCGGAGCAGTCGATGAGCAGTTCTTC.

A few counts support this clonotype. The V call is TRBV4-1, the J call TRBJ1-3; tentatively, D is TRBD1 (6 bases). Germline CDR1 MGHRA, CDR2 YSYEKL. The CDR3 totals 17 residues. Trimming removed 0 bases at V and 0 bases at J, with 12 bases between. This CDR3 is CASSQEGALGSGNTIYF. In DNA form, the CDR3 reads TGCGCCAGCAGCCAAGAGGGGGCACTCGGCTCTGGAAACACCATATATTTT.

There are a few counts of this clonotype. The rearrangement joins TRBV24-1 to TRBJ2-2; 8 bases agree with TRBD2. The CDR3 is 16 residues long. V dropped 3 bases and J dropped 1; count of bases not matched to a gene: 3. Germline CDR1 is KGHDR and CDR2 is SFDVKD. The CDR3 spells CATSDVTSENTGELFF. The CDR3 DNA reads TGTGCCACCAGTGATGTGACTAGCGAGAACACCGGGGAGCTGTTTTTT.

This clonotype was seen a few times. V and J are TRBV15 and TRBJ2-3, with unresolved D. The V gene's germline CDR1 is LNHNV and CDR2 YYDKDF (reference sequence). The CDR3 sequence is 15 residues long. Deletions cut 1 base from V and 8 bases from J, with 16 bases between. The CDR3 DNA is TGTGCCACCAGCAGAGCAGAAGGGCCCTTTGGTACGCAGTATTTT. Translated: CATSRAEGPFGTQYF. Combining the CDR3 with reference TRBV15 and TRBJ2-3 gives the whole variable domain DAMVIQNPRYQVTQFGKPVTLSCSQTLNHNVMYWYQQKSSQAPKLLFHYYDKDFNNEADTPDNFQSRRPNTSFCFLDIRSPGLGDTAMYLCATSRAEGPFGTQYFGPGTRLTVL.

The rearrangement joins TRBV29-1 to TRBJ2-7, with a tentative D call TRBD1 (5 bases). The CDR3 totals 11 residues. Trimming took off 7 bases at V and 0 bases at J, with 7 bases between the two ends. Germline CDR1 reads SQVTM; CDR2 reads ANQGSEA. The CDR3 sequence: CSARVSYEQYF. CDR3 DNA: TGCAGCGCCAGGGTCTCCTACGAGCAGTACTTC.

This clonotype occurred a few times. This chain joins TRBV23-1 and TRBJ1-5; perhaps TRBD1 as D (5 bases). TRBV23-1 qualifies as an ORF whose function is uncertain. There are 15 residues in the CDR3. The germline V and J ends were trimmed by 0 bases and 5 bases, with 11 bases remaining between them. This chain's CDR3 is CASSQSEDKDQPQHF. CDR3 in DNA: TGCGCCAGCAGTCAATCAGAGGACAAGGATCAGCCCCAGCATTTT.

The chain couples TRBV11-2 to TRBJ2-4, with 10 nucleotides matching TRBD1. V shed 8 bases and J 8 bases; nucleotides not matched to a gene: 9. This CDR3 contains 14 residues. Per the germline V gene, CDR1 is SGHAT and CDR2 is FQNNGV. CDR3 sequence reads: CASEGRGTGDIQYF. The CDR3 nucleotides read TGTGCCAGCGAGGGACGAGGGACAGGGGACATTCAGTACTTC. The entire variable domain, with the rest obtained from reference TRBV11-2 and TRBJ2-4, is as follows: EAGVAQSPRYKIIEKRQSVAFWCNPISGHATLYWYQQILGQGPKLLIQFQNNGVVDDSQLPKDRFSAERLKGVDSTLKIQPAKLEDSAVYLCASEGRGTGDIQYFGAGTRLSVL.

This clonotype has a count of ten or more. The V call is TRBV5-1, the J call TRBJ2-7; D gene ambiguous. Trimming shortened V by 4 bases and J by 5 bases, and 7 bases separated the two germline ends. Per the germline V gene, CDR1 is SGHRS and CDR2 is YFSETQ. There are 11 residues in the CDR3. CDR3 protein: CASSLRNEQYF. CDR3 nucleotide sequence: TGCGCCAGCAGCCTTCGGAACGAGCAGTACTTC. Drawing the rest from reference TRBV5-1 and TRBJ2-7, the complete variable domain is KAGVTQTPRYLIKTRGQQVTLSCSPISGHRSVSWYQQTPGQGLQFLFEYFSETQRNKGNFPGRFSGRQFSNSRSEMNVSTLELGDSALYLCASSLRNEQYFGPGTRLTVT.

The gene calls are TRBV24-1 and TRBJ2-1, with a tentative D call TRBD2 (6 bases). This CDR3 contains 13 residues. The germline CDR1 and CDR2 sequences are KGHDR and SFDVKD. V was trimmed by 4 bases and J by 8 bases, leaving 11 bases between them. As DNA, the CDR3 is TGTGCCACCAGTGACGGGCCTAGCGATGAGCAGTTCTTC. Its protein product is CATSDGPSDEQFF.

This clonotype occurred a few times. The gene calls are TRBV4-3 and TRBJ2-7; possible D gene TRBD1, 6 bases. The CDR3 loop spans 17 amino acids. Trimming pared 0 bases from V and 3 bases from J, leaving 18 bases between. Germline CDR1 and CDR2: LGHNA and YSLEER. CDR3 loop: CASSQDLARQEDYEQYF. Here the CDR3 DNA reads TGCGCCAGCAGCCAAGATCTCGCGAGACAGGAGGACTACGAGCAGTACTTC.

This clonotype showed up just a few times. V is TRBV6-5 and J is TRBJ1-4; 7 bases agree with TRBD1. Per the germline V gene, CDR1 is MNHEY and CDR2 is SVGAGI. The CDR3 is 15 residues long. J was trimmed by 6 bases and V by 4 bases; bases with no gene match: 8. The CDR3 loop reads CASSSGGELYEKLFF. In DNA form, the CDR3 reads TGTGCCAGCAGTTCAGGGGGAGAATTGTATGAAAAACTGTTTTTT.

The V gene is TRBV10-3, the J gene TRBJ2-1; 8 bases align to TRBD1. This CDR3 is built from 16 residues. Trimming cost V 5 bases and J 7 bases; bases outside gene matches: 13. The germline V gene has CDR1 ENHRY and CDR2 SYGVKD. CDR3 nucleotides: TGTGCCATCAGTAATCGGACAGGGCGGTTAGGGAATGAGCAGTTCTTC. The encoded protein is CAISNRTGRLGNEQFF.

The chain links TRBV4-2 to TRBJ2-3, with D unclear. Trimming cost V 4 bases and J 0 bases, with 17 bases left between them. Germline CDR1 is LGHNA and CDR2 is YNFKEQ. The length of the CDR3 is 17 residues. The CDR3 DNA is TGTGCCAGCAGCCGCCTCTTTCCGACCCAGAGCACAGATACGCAGTATTTT. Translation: CASSRLFPTQSTDTQYF.

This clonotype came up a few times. Here the CDR3 reads CASSPFHQPQHF. CDR3 DNA: TGTGCCAGCAGCCCATTCCATCAGCCCCAGCATTTT. The V and J genes are TRBV7-8 and TRBJ1-5; D remains ambiguous. The CDR3 consists of 12 residues. Trimming took 5 bases from V and 5 from J, leaving 7 bases between them. Per the germline V gene, CDR1 is SGHVS and CDR2 is FQNEAQ.

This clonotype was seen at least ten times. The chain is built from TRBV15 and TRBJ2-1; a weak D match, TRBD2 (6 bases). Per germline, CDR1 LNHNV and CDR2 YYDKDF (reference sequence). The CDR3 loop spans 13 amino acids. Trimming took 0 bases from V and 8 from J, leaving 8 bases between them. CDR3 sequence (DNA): TGTGCCACCAGCAGAGATGGCGGGGATGAGCAGTTCTTC. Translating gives CATSRDGGDEQFF. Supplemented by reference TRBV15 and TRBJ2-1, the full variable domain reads DAMVIQNPRYQVTQFGKPVTLSCSQTLNHNVMYWYQQKSSQAPKLLFHYYDKDFNNEADTPDNFQSRRPNTSFCFLDIRSPGLGDTAMYLCATSRDGGDEQFFGPGTRLTVL.

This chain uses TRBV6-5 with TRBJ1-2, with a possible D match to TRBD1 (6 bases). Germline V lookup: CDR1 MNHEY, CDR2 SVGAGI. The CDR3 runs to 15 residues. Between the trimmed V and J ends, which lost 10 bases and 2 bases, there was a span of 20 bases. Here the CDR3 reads CATGPLGGRNYGYTF. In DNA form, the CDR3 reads TGTGCCACGGGGCCCTTAGGGGGACGGAACTATGGCTACACCTTC.

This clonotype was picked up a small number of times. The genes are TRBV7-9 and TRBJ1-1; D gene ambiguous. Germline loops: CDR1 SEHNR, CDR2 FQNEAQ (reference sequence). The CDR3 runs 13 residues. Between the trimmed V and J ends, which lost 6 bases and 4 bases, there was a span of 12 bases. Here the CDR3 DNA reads TGTGCCAGCAGTCCTGTTCTTTCCACTGAAGCTTTCTTT. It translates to CASSPVLSTEAFF.

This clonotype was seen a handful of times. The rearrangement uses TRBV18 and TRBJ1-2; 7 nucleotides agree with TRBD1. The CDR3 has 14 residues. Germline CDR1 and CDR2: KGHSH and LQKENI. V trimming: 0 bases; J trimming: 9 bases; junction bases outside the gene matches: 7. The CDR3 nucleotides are TGTGCCAGCTCACCACCGGGAACAGGGGTTCGCTACACCTTC. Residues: CASSPPGTGVRYTF.

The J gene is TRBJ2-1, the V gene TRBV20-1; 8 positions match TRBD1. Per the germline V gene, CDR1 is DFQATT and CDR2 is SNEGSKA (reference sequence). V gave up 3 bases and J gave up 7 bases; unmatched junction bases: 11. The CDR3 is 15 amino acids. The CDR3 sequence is CSARGGRGLRNEQFF. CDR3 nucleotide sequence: TGCAGTGCTAGGGGGGGCAGGGGGCTGCGGAATGAGCAGTTCTTC.

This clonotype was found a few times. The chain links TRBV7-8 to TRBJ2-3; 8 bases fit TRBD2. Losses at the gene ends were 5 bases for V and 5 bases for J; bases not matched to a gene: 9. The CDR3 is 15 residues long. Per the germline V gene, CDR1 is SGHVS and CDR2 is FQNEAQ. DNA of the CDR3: TGTGCCAGCAGCCTCCTAGCGGGTGGGGGAGATACGCAGTATTTT. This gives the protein CASSLLAGGGDTQYF. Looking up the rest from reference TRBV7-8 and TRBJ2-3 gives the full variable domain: GAGVSQSPRYKVAKRGQDVALRCDPISGHVSLFWYQQALGQGPEFLTYFQNEAQLDKSGLPSDRFFAERPEGSVSTLKIQRTQQEDSAVYLCASSLLAGGGDTQYFGPGTRLTVL.